These 7 T cell receptor beta chains originate from one sample sequenced in a study of early T cells in non-severe SARS-CoV-2 infection. Using its own MiXCR run on the 5' RACE reads, TCRdb lists one record per CDR3 protein. The sample has 80,000 or so distinct CDR3 sequences; approximately 6% are singletons. The sample comprised whole blood. Every receptor here comes from an adult who was a healthcare worker with PCR-confirmed SARS-CoV-2 infection or an uninfected control (not recorded which).

The J gene is TRBJ1-4, the V gene TRBV5-8, with TRBD1 identical over 8 bases. The germline V gene has CDR1 SGHTS and CDR2 YDEGEE. This CDR3 region has 14 residues. The J segment lost 8 bases and the V segment lost 4 bases, leaving 7 bases of the junction unmatched. CDR3 DNA sequence: TGTGCCAGCAGCCCAGACAGGGGAGTGGAAAAACTGTTTTTT. This codes for CASSPDRGVEKLFF.

This clonotype was seen ten or more times. The chain employs TRBV19 and TRBJ1-5; TRBD1 agrees at 7 bases. The CDR3 has 16 residues. The J segment lost 0 bases and the V segment lost 10 bases, leaving 12 bases of the junction unmatched. From germline, CDR1 is LNHDA and CDR2 SQIVND (reference sequence). The CDR3 loop is CANTSVTGYSNQPQHF. The CDR3 nucleotides read TGTGCCAATACCTCTGTGACAGGGTATAGCAATCAGCCCCAGCATTTT.

This clonotype is labeled as medium-sized. CDR3 sequence: CASSPGLAGVSPGELFF. The CDR3 DNA reads as TGTGCCAGTAGTCCCGGGCTAGCGGGAGTCTCCCCCGGGGAGCTGTTTTTT. V gene TRBV19 combines with J gene TRBJ2-2; TRBD2 agrees at 10 bases. Germline loops: CDR1 LNHDA, CDR2 SQIVND (reference sequence). This CDR3 comprises 17 residues. The V gene end was trimmed by 5 bases and the J gene end by 6 bases; junction bases not matched to a gene: 12.

This clonotype came up many times. The V call is TRBV7-8, the J call TRBJ2-1; D ambiguous. CDR3 size: 14 residues. Trimming stripped 5 bases from V and 4 bases from J, with 12 bases between. CDR1 SGHVS and CDR2 FQNEAQ come from the germline V gene. CDR3 sequence reads: CASSTQARYNEQFF. The CDR3 nucleotides read TGTGCCAGCAGCACCCAGGCGCGTTACAATGAGCAGTTCTTC.

This clonotype was seen only a few times. The chain links TRBV6-2 or TRBV6-3 to TRBJ2-1; 9 bases agree with TRBD1. Germline-derived CDR1 and CDR2 are MNHEY and SVGEGT. CDR3 length: 20 amino acids. After removal of 2 bases from V and 10 bases from J, the junction contained 24 bases not matched to a gene. CDR3 DNA: TGTGCCAGCAGTTACCCAAAGGACAGGGGTTTCGATCCATTAGTCCAGGAGCAGTTCTTC. It codes for CASSYPKDRGFDPLVQEQFF.

In its sample, this clonotype was seen many times. The chain recombines TRBV7-6 with TRBJ1-5; D not certain. This CDR3 has 13 amino acids. CDR1 is SGHVS, CDR2 FNYEAQ, per germline. V was shortened by 2 bases and J by 4 bases, with 6 bases between the two germline ends. The CDR3 protein is CASSLRPNQPQHF. The CDR3 DNA is TGTGCCAGCAGCTTACGGCCAAATCAGCCCCAGCATTTT.

This clonotype occurred many times. The chain carries TRBV7-2 and TRBJ1-2; TRBD1 agrees at 7 bases. The V and J ends lost 5 bases and 2 bases, in that order; junction bases with no gene match: 5. This CDR3 contains 14 residues. Germline loops: CDR1 SGHTA, CDR2 FQGNSA. The chain's CDR3 is CASSRGQSNYGYTF. For the CDR3, the DNA is TGTGCCAGCAGCCGGGGACAGAGCAACTATGGCTACACCTTC.